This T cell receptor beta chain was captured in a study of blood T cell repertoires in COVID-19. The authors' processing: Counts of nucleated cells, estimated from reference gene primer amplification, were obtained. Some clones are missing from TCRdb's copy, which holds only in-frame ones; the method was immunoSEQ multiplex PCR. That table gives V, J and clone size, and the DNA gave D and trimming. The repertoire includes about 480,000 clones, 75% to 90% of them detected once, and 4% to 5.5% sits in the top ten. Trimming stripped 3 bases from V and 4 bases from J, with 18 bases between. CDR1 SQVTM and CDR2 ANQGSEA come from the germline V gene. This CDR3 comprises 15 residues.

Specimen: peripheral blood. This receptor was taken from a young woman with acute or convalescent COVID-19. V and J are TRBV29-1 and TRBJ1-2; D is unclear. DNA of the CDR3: TGCAGCGTTGAGATTTCGGGGAGACGGGGCTATGGCTACACCTTC. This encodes CSVEISGRRGYGYTF.